This is a list of T cell receptor beta chains from one sample in a study of blood T cell repertoires in COVID-19. Sequencing used immunoSEQ multiplex PCR; TCRdb keeps in-frame clones, though not all of them. Among about 100,000 clones listed, more than 85% were seen once. The sample was peripheral blood. The receptor set was obtained from a man in his fifties or sixties with active COVID-19. Both conserved end residues are part of each CDR3. The order of the fields is V gene, J gene, clone size, D gene, CDR3 protein, CDR3 DNA. D genes are given only for firm matches. Expanded clones are given a class, and other clones once, few, many or no size at all.

V gene: TRBV10-3
J gene: TRBJ1-4
clone size: -
D gene: -
CDR3 protein: CAISESKGLVEKLFF
CDR3 DNA: TGTGCCATCAGTGAGTCGAAGGGGTTGGTAGAAAAACTGTTTTTT

V gene: TRBV15
J gene: TRBJ1-5
clone size: -
D gene: -
CDR3 protein: CATSRDIQGSQPQHF
CDR3 DNA: TGTGCCACCAGCAGAGATATCCAGGGGAGTCAGCCCCAGCATTTT

V gene: TRBV29-1
J gene: TRBJ1-1
clone size: once
D gene: TRBD1
CDR3 protein: CSATGGGRGEAFF
CDR3 DNA: TGCAGCGCGACAGGGGGTGGCAGGGGCGAAGCTTTCTTT

V gene: TRBV7-2
J gene: TRBJ2-1
clone size: once
D gene: -
CDR3 protein: CASSVRGDEQFF
CDR3 DNA: TGTGCCAGCAGCGTCCGGGGAGATGAGCAGTTCTTC

V gene: TRBV5-4
J gene: TRBJ2-5
clone size: -
D gene: TRBD2
CDR3 protein: CASSIGTSGMVETQYF
CDR3 DNA: TGTGCCAGCAGCATCGGGACTAGCGGGATGGTAGAGACCCAGTACTTC

V gene: TRBV2
J gene: TRBJ1-5
clone size: once
D gene: TRBD1
CDR3 protein: CANDRGDSNQPQHF
CDR3 DNA: TGTGCCAACGACAGGGGGGATAGCAATCAGCCCCAGCATTTT

V gene: TRBV5-1
J gene: TRBJ2-1
clone size: -
D gene: TRBD1
CDR3 protein: CASSLSGTGVFF
CDR3 DNA: TGCGCCAGCAGCTTGTCGGGGACAGGGGTCTTCTTC

V gene: TRBV6-1
J gene: TRBJ2-1
clone size: -
D gene: TRBD1
CDR3 protein: CASSDPSGQGSYEQFF
CDR3 DNA: TGTGCCAGCAGTGACCCATCGGGACAGGGATCCTATGAGCAGTTCTTC

V gene: TRBV9
J gene: TRBJ2-7
clone size: once
D gene: -
CDR3 protein: CASSLQGGLGEQYF
CDR3 DNA: TGTGCCAGCAGCTTGCAGGGAGGACTGGGCGAGCAGTACTTC

V gene: TRBV24-1
J gene: TRBJ2-3
clone size: -
D gene: TRBD2
CDR3 protein: CATSEPSGTPGTQYF
CDR3 DNA: TGTGCCACCAGTGAGCCTAGCGGGACTCCCGGTACGCAGTATTTT

V gene: TRBV19
J gene: TRBJ2-3
clone size: -
D gene: -
CDR3 protein: CASRSGTGRTDTQYF
CDR3 DNA: TGTGCCAGTAGGAGCGGGACAGGACGCACAGATACGCAGTATTTT

V gene: TRBV6-5
J gene: TRBJ2-3
clone size: -
D gene: TRBD2
CDR3 protein: CASSYISSGRNTQYF
CDR3 DNA: TGTGCCAGCAGTTATATCTCTAGCGGGAGAAATACGCAGTATTTT